This TCR beta chain was captured by sequencing in a study of cytomegalovirus exposure and HLA in healthy donors. Findings of the study overall: One variant, a missense change in DCLRE1C, was linked in a later analysis to TCR beta V- and J-gene trimming. Reports indicated that the classifier achieved high specificity and sensitivity in diagnosing cytomegalovirus status. Earlier analysis yielded a pattern in which most TCR beta V segments were productive about 87% or about 30% of the time.

In the case of this clone: Its antigen is as yet unknown.

The CDR3 covers 14 residues. V shed 2 bases and J 5 bases; nucleotides not matched to a gene: 5. Germline CDR1 and CDR2: SGHNT and YYREEE (reference sequence). PCR was performed using 60 Vbeta and 13 Jbeta primers. Assay used: immunoSEQ multiplex PCR; TCRdb lists only in-frame clones, some missing. Here the sample spans under 200,000 clones, roughly 81% being singletons. This TCR came from a woman between 45 and 65 years old in good health and CMV-seronegative. The sample taken for sequencing was PBMCs. The V gene is TRBV5-4, the J gene TRBJ1-1; TRBD1 matches 8 bases. The CDR3 DNA is TGTGCCAGCAGCTTCGACAGGGGCCTAACTGAAGCTTTCTTT. Encoded protein: CASSFDRGLTEAFF.